The 26 T cell receptor beta chains below come from one sample, sequenced in a study of cytomegalovirus exposure and HLA in healthy donors (dated by TCRdb to the late 2010s). Preparation of the library involved the immunoSEQ multiplex PCR assay. For the multiplex PCR, a mixture combining 60 forward primers for TCR Vbeta segments and 13 reverse primers for TCR Jbeta segments was used. The clones in this table, taken by TCRdb from immuneACCESS, are in-frame only. Not every clone is retained; where verified, under half of the shortfall comes from an unresolved V gene, and the cause of the rest is unknown. In this sample the table shows around 91,000 clones, 86% of which occur a single time. Around a tenth of the sample goes to the ten largest clones. The sequenced material came from PBMCs. These TCRs come from a man aged 30 to 45 in good health and CMV-seropositive.

The J gene is TRBJ2-2, the V gene TRBV11-2; D is perhaps TRBD2 (5 bases). The V end was cut by 8 bases, the J end by 4 bases, with 11 bases between. The germline V gene encodes CDR1 SGHAT and CDR2 FQNNGV. The CDR3 sequence is 13 residues long. The CDR3 DNA is TGTGCCAGCCTGAGGGCCATCACCGGGGAGCTGTTTTTT. It is translated as CASLRAITGELFF.

The chain employs TRBV5-1 and TRBJ2-1, with D perhaps TRBD1 (5 bases). Trimming left V 4 bases short and J 0 bases short, with 14 bases between. Per the germline V gene, CDR1 is SGHRS and CDR2 is YFSETQ. CDR3 length: 16 amino acids. The chain's CDR3 is CASSRGWGGSYNEQFF. The CDR3 DNA reads as TGCGCCAGCAGCAGGGGCTGGGGTGGCTCCTACAATGAGCAGTTCTTC.

The chain joins TRBV6-6 to TRBJ1-2; 7 positions match TRBD1. The CDR3 is 15 amino acids. Unmatched junction bases numbered 13, after V lost 8 bases and J lost 4 bases. Germline V gene lookup returns CDR1 MNHNY and CDR2 SVGAGI (reference sequence). CDR3 in amino acids: CASEGIKDRLYGYTF. CDR3 sequence (DNA): TGTGCCAGCGAAGGGATAAAGGACAGGCTCTATGGCTACACCTTC.

J is TRBJ1-3 and V is TRBV5-1; D is perhaps TRBD1 (6 bases). The CDR3 is made up of 15 amino acids. Germline V gene sequence: CDR1 SGHRS, CDR2 YFSETQ. Trimming shortened V by 0 bases and J by 4 bases, and 11 bases separated the two germline ends. The CDR3 nucleotides are TGCGCCAGCAGCTTGGAGGGGGGGTCCGGAAACACCATATATTTT. As protein: CASSLEGGSGNTIYF.

The V gene is TRBV14, the J gene TRBJ2-5, with TRBD1 as a possible D gene (6 bases). The CDR3 has 15 residues. V was clipped by 3 bases and J by 2 bases, with 13 bases between them. The germline CDR1 and CDR2 sequences are SGHDN and FVKESK. The CDR3 coding sequence is TGTGCCAGCAGCCAGAACAAAGGGGGACAAGAGACCCAGTACTTC. Protein sequence: CASSQNKGGQETQYF.

As regards this clone: This sample includes further DNA sequences coding for the same CDR3. The V call is TRBV29-1, the J call TRBJ2-7, with 9 nucleotides matching TRBD1. The V and J ends lost 7 bases and 2 bases, in that order; junction bases with no gene match: 18. The CDR3 contains 17 residues. The germline V gene has CDR1 SQVTM and CDR2 ANQGSEA. This chain's CDR3 is CSAWGLTGGGLAYEQYF. The DNA for the CDR3 is TGCAGCGCCTGGGGTTTAACAGGGGGCGGACTGGCCTACGAGCAGTACTTC.

CDR3 DNA sequence: TGTGCCAGCAATCGGGGTGGCAAAAACATTCAGTACTTC. This encodes CASNRGGKNIQYF. J is TRBJ2-4 and V is TRBV2; D is perhaps TRBD2 (5 bases). Trimming removed 7 bases from V and 3 bases from J, with 10 bases in between. The CDR3 is made up of 13 amino acids. The germline gives CDR1 SNHLY, CDR2 FYNNEI.

This chain joins TRBV7-3 and TRBJ2-7; 7 nucleotides match TRBD2. V was pared by 8 bases and J by 0 bases, with 10 bases of the junction left unmatched. CDR1 and CDR2 from the germline V gene are SGHTA and FQGTGA. The CDR3 runs to 15 residues. This CDR3 reads CASSEVGGSSYEQYF. The DNA for the CDR3 is TGTGCCAGCTCCGAAGTGGGCGGGAGCTCCTACGAGCAGTACTTC.

The chain is built from TRBV19 and TRBJ2-5; 8 nucleotides match TRBD1. Looked up from germline, CDR1 is LNHDA and CDR2 is SQIVND (reference sequence). This CDR3 comprises 14 residues. Trimming at V came to 3 bases and at J to 5 bases, leaving 5 bases not matched to a gene. CDR3 sequence (DNA): TGTGCCAGTAGTATCCAGGGGGCTAGGGAGACCCAGTACTTC. Protein sequence: CASSIQGARETQYF.

The V and J genes are TRBV10-3 and TRBJ2-1; 8 positions match TRBD2. V lost 2 bases, J lost 4 bases, and 4 bases stayed unmatched. This CDR3 is built from 15 residues. CDR1 ENHRY and CDR2 SYGVKD come from the germline V gene. The CDR3 sequence is CAISEVLAGYNEQFF. CDR3 in DNA: TGTGCCATCAGTGAGGTGTTAGCGGGGTACAATGAGCAGTTCTTC.

The chain uses TRBV5-1 and TRBJ2-3; D is perhaps TRBD1 (5 bases). V was cut by 0 bases and J by 2 bases, with 10 bases left in between. The CDR3 extends over 15 amino acids. Per the germline V gene, CDR1 is SGHRS and CDR2 is YFSETQ. In nucleotides, the CDR3 is TGCGCCAGCAGCTTGGTTGGCAGGGCCACAGATACGCAGTATTTT. This gives the protein CASSLVGRATDTQYF.

This chain connects TRBV10-3 to TRBJ2-6; TRBD1 aligns across 11 bases. V shed 6 bases, J shed 4 bases, and the junction held 5 bases outside the gene matches. Germline-derived CDR1 and CDR2 are ENHRY and SYGVKD. The CDR3 extends over 16 amino acids. The CDR3 sequence: CAIREDRGHGANVLTF. CDR3 bases: TGTGCCATCAGAGAGGACAGGGGGCACGGGGCCAACGTCCTGACTTTC.

V and J are TRBV4-1 and TRBJ1-5; TRBD1 aligns across 7 bases. The junction had 1 base not matched to a gene; V was cut back by 4 bases and J by 4 bases. This CDR3 comprises 13 residues. Looked up from germline, CDR1 is MGHRA and CDR2 is YSYEKL. Written as DNA, the CDR3 is TGCGCCAGCAGCCTACAGGGGAATCAGCCCCAGCATTTT. Amino acids: CASSLQGNQPQHF.

The chain has TRBV28 and TRBJ2-7, with 8 bases matching TRBD1. The CDR3 totals 16 residues. With V trimmed by 5 bases and J by 6 bases, 15 bases remained unmatched. In germline, CDR1 is MDHEN, CDR2 SYDVKM. The CDR3 protein is CASSLTDRGWSREQYF. In DNA, the CDR3 is TGTGCCAGCAGTCTAACCGACAGGGGTTGGTCGCGCGAGCAGTACTTC.

J is TRBJ1-1 and V is TRBV7-8; 7 positions match TRBD1. Germline CDR1 is SGHVS and CDR2 is FQNEAQ. The CDR3 is 15 amino acids. V lost 5 bases and J lost 4; bases outside the gene matches: 10. CDR3 nucleotides: TGTGCCAGCAGCGCAGCAGGGGGATCGCCCACTGAAGCTTTCTTT. This codes for CASSAAGGSPTEAFF.

The sample holds one count of this clone. This chain joins TRBV5-6 and TRBJ2-7; a weak D match, TRBD2 (7 bases). The germline CDR1 and CDR2 sequences are SGHDT and YYEEEE. The length of the CDR3 is 16 residues. Deletions cut 0 bases from V and 7 bases from J, with 20 bases between. The CDR3 region has the DNA TGTGCCAGCAGCTTGGCCGGGCAGGTAGGGGGAGGGGAGCAGTACTTC. Translation gives CASSLAGQVGGGEQYF.

The gene calls are TRBV6-4 and TRBJ1-1; the D is unclear. CDR1 and CDR2 from the germline V gene are MRHNA and SNTAGT. The germline V and J ends were trimmed by 0 bases and 10 bases, with 6 bases remaining between them. The CDR3 runs 11 residues. CDR3: CASSDSRIAFF. The CDR3 region has the DNA TGTGCCAGCAGTGACTCCCGTATAGCTTTCTTT.

The chain carries TRBV28 and TRBJ2-1; 15 nucleotides agree with TRBD2. V was clipped by 2 bases and J by 8 bases; unmatched bases: 4. Germline CDR1 is MDHEN and CDR2 is SYDVKM. The CDR3 has 16 amino acids. This CDR3 reads CASSLEGLAGGYEQFF. In nucleotides, the CDR3 is TGTGCCAGCAGTTTAGAGGGACTAGCGGGAGGTTATGAGCAGTTCTTC.

The genes are TRBV5-1 and TRBJ2-3; D is undetermined. The CDR3 has 14 residues. Trimming took 5 bases from V and 5 from J, leaving 15 bases between them. CDR1 is SGHRS and CDR2 is YFSETQ in the germline V gene. In nucleotides, the CDR3 is TGCGCCAGCAGTGTGGCGGCAGTGGTAGATACGCAGTATTTT. This translates into CASSVAAVVDTQYF.

Written as DNA, the CDR3 is TGTGCCAGTAGTATCAGGGGACAGCGTATTTCCGAGCAGTACTTC. Translating gives CASSIRGQRISEQYF. This chain uses TRBV19 with TRBJ2-7; TRBD1 agrees at 7 bases. The CDR3 spans 15 residues. V lost 3 bases to trimming and J lost 6 bases; unmatched junction nucleotides: 11. The germline CDR1 and CDR2 sequences are LNHDA and SQIVND (reference sequence). The whole variable domain, remainder taken from reference TRBV19 and TRBJ2-7, is DGGITQSPKYLFRKEGQNVTLSCEQNLNHDAMYWYRQDPGQGLRLIYYSQIVNDFQKGDIAEGYSVSREKKESFPLTVTSAQKNPTAFYLCASSIRGQRISEQYFGPGTRLTVT.

This chain joins TRBV18 and TRBJ1-5; a possible D gene is TRBD1 (5 bases). The V and J ends lost 3 bases and 0 bases respectively, with 9 bases between them. Germline assignment: CDR1 KGHSH and CDR2 LQKENI. CDR3 size: 15 residues. In DNA form, the CDR3 reads TGTGCCAGCTCACCCGACAGTTATAGCAATCAGCCCCAGCATTTT. Its translation is CASSPDSYSNQPQHF. Filled out from reference TRBV18 and TRBJ1-5, the complete variable domain reads NAGVMQNPRHLVRRRGQEARLRCSPMKGHSHVYWYRQLPEEGLKFMVYLQKENIIDESGMPKERFSAEFPKEGPSILRIQQVVRGDSAAYFCASSPDSYSNQPQHFGDGTRLSIL.

The genes are TRBV5-1 and TRBJ2-1; 9 bases match TRBD2. With V trimmed by 2 bases and J by 4 bases, 13 bases remained unmatched. From germline, CDR1 is SGHRS and CDR2 YFSETQ. The CDR3 consists of 18 residues. CDR3 coding DNA: TGCGCCAGCAGCTTCCCGGGACTAGCCGCGACTGTTTACAATGAGCAGTTCTTC. Translation gives CASSFPGLAATVYNEQFF.

This clone was observed a few times. The chain combines TRBV4-1 with TRBJ2-4, with 10 bases aligning to TRBD2. The germline V gene encodes CDR1 MGHRA and CDR2 YSYEKL. The CDR3 extends over 21 amino acids. V dropped 2 bases and J dropped 2; count of bases not matched to a gene: 18. The CDR3 DNA follows: TGCGCCAGCAGCCAAAACCCCCTCGGGACTAGCGAAAGGGTATCCAAAAACATTCAGTACTTC. Encoded protein: CASSQNPLGTSERVSKNIQYF.

CDR3 protein: CASSFTVSEKLFF. The CDR3 bases are TGTGCCAGCAGCTTCACCGTCAGTGAAAAACTGTTTTTT. V gene TRBV11-2 combines with J gene TRBJ1-4; D is ambiguous. The V end lost 3 bases, the J end lost 7 bases, and 9 bases lay between the germline ends. Per the germline V gene, CDR1 is SGHAT and CDR2 is FQNNGV. The CDR3 loop spans 13 amino acids. The full variable domain, completed using reference TRBV11-2 and TRBJ1-4, is EAGVAQSPRYKIIEKRQSVAFWCNPISGHATLYWYQQILGQGPKLLIQFQNNGVVDDSQLPKDRFSAERLKGVDSTLKIQPAKLEDSAVYLCASSFTVSEKLFFGSGTQLSVL.

This clone was detected once. The CDR3 is CASSLGSQETQYF. Here the CDR3 DNA reads TGCGCCAGCAGTTTAGGGAGCCAAGAGACCCAGTACTTC. The chain is built from TRBV5-1 and TRBJ2-5; possible D gene TRBD2, 5 bases. CDR1 is SGHRS and CDR2 is YFSETQ in the germline V gene. The CDR3 contains 13 residues. Trimming left V 5 bases short and J 1 base short, with 9 bases between.

This chain connects TRBV11-2 to TRBJ2-1; 12 nucleotides match TRBD1. In germline, CDR1 is SGHAT, CDR2 FQNNGV. The junction had 12 bases not matched to a gene; V was cut back by 5 bases and J by 4 bases. This CDR3 has 18 residues. The CDR3 is CASSEGTGGILQYNEQFF. The CDR3 DNA sequence: TGTGCCAGCAGCGAGGGGACAGGGGGCATATTACAGTACAATGAGCAGTTCTTC.